This is a list of T cell receptor beta chains from one sample in a study of early T cells in non-severe SARS-CoV-2 infection. TCRdb re-called the 5' RACE reads with MiXCR, one entry per CDR3 protein. Of under 30,000 distinct CDR3 sequences detected, approximately 5.4% appear once; the ten largest clones hold more than 10%. The sample was whole blood. The receptors shown here come from an adult who was a healthcare worker with PCR-confirmed SARS-CoV-2 infection or an uninfected control (not recorded which). CDR3s include the opening cysteine and the closing phenylalanine or tryptophan. Size is stated for part of the rows, as once, few or many counts, or as a class when the clone is expanded.

CDR3aa	abundance	v_gene	j_gene
CASSLRDYTVTDTQYF	few	TRBV27	TRBJ2-3
CSARDFAARPGTAGNYGYTF	many	TRBV20-1	TRBJ1-2
CSAVQGYGYTF	many	TRBV20-1	TRBJ1-2
CASRTSNQPQHF	many	TRBV19	TRBJ1-5
CASSLETGYGYTF	many	TRBV27	TRBJ1-2
CASRALRGTNEKLFF	.	TRBV10-1	TRBJ1-4
CASSPTGGNYEQYF	.	TRBV5-1	TRBJ2-7
CASRLYSRVDQETQYF	few	TRBV12-2	TRBJ2-5
CASSQGLGRGPYEQYF	.	TRBV4-1	TRBJ2-7
CASSHRTEIEYEQYF	.	TRBV5-1	TRBJ2-7
CASSEGRLGEQFF	.	TRBV10-1	TRBJ2-1
CASSVIGDTTNEKLFF	many	TRBV6-1	TRBJ1-4
CSAGGGQDNEQFF	many	TRBV20-1	TRBJ2-1
CASSSGDVNEQFF	many	TRBV5-1	TRBJ2-1
CACGLLYGYTF	few	TRBV30	TRBJ1-2
CSARRGAADTQYF	few	TRBV20-1	TRBJ2-3
CASSSRRADEQFF	many	TRBV7-9	TRBJ2-1
CASSLRPSSDTQYF	few	TRBV27	TRBJ2-3
CSAGAGTNYEQYF	many	TRBV20-1	TRBJ2-7
CASSLDGQGDIQYF	many	TRBV5-1	TRBJ2-4
CASRVAGGPYEQYF	many	TRBV27	TRBJ2-7
CSVDGGVAGHQETQYF	.	TRBV29-1	TRBJ2-5
CASSFDSETPLHF	few	TRBV7-9	TRBJ1-6